This is a list of T cell receptor beta chains from one sample in a study of shared clonotypes between healthy human individuals. The method was immunoSEQ multiplex PCR; TCRdb's version includes in-frame clones alone and lacks a portion of them. This table has under 80,000 clones, about 61% appearing once. Sample: memory CD8+ T cells sorted from blood. These receptors all come from a man aged 25-40 years in good health. Each CDR3 is given with its conserved first and last residue. The order of the fields is J gene, clone size, D gene, V gene, CDR3 DNA, CDR3 protein. The D gene is left open where the match is weak. Some rows have no size entry. The others give once, few or many, or a class for an expanded clone.

TRBJ2-7 NA TRBD1 TRBV25-1 TGTGCCAGCAGTGTAAATCGGGACAGACACTACGAGCAGTACTTC CASSVNRDRHYEQYF
TRBJ2-3 NA NA TRBV29-1 TGCAGCGTTGTCCGGACACTGGGTAGCGCAGATACGCAGTATTTT CSVVRTLGSADTQYF
TRBJ1-2 NA NA TRBV18 TGTGCCAGCTCACCGTCCCAGGGTGGCTACACCTTC CASSPSQGGYTF
TRBJ2-1 once TRBD1 TRBV11-2 TGTGCCAGCACTCCCGGGACAGGGTTGAATGAGCAGTTCTTC CASTPGTGLNEQFF
TRBJ1-2 NA NA TRBV4-1 TGCGCCAGCAGTTCCCCGGCGGGGGGCTACACCTTC CASSSPAGGYTF
TRBJ2-2 NA NA TRBV15 TGTGCCACCAGCGCAGGGGCGGGCACCGGGGAGCTGTTTTTT CATSAGAGTGELFF
TRBJ2-1 NA NA TRBV27 TGTGCCAGCAGTTTAAGGGGATCATACAATGAGCAGTTCTTC CASSLRGSYNEQFF
TRBJ2-6 NA NA TRBV5-6 TGTGCCAGCAGCTTGCCAGATTCTGGGGCCAACGTCCTGACTTTC CASSLPDSGANVLTF
TRBJ1-5 many NA TRBV11-3 TGTGCCAGTTCACAGAGGAGCAATCAGCCCCAGCATTTT CASSQRSNQPQHF
TRBJ2-3 NA TRBD1 TRBV4-3 TGCGCCAGCAGCTATAGACAGGGCCGCACAGATACGCAGTATTTT CASSYRQGRTDTQYF
TRBJ2-1 NA NA TRBV11-3 TGTGCCAGCAGCTGGAATGACGACTACAATGAGCAGTTCTTC CASSWNDDYNEQFF
TRBJ1-1 NA TRBD1 TRBV5-6 TGTGCCAGCAGCCGCTGGACAGGGTGGTCTGAAGCTTTCTTT CASSRWTGWSEAFF
TRBJ2-1 NA TRBD2 TRBV14 TGTGCCAGCAGCCAAAGGGAGGGTTACAATGAGCAGTTCTTC CASSQREGYNEQFF
TRBJ2-7 NA NA TRBV28 TGTGCCAGCAGTTTTTCTCCGGGACTCAGAACCTACGAGCAGTACTTC CASSFSPGLRTYEQYF
TRBJ2-5 NA NA TRBV9 TGTGCCAGCAGCGCCAACAGGGCGGGGTACCAAGAGACCCAGTACTTC CASSANRAGYQETQYF
TRBJ2-5 NA NA TRBV2 TGTGCCAGCAACAGTGGGTTAGAGACCCAGTACTTC CASNSGLETQYF
TRBJ1-2 NA NA TRBV5-2 TGTGCCAGCAATACAACCCGAGTACGAAAGACCTATGGCTACACCTTC CASNTTRVRKTYGYTF
TRBJ1-1 NA NA TRBV13 TGTGCCAGCGGGGGCAACCTGGGAGCTTTCTTT CASGGNLGAFF
TRBJ1-2 NA TRBD1 TRBV9 TGTGCCAGTAAGGGACAGCTCTATGGCTACACCTTC CASKGQLYGYTF
TRBJ1-1 NA NA TRBV14 TGTGCCAGCAGCGGGTTAAGGAACACTGAAGCTTTCTTT CASSGLRNTEAFF
TRBJ1-5 NA NA TRBV28 TGTGCCAGCAGCCGAGGTAGGAGTAGCAATCAGCCCCAGCATTTT CASSRGRSSNQPQHF
TRBJ2-5 NA NA TRBV7-7 TGTGCCAGCAGCTCAGGGGTGGGGGTAGAGACCCAGTACTTC CASSSGVGVETQYF
TRBJ1-4 NA NA TRBV28 TGTGCCAGCAGTTATTCCCTATGGGGTAGTGATGAAAAACTGTTTTTT CASSYSLWGSDEKLFF
TRBJ1-2 NA NA TRBV5-6 TGTGCCAGCAGCTTGTCGGCAGAGGGAATTGCTGGCTACACCTTC CASSLSAEGIAGYTF
TRBJ2-2 NA TRBD2 TRBV11-2 TGTGCCAGCAGCCCGACCGCTAGCGGGGCGAACACCGGGGAGCTGTTTTTT CASSPTASGANTGELFF
TRBJ2-7 NA NA TRBV5-1 TGCGCCAGCACAACCTACGAGCAGTACTTC CASTTYEQYF
TRBJ2-1 NA TRBD2 TRBV9 TGTGCCAGCAGCGGGCTTACTAGCGGTTCCTACAATGAGCAGTTCTTC CASSGLTSGSYNEQFF
TRBJ2-2 NA NA TRBV9 TGTGCCAGCACCGAGTTTGGGACCGGGGAGCTGTTTTTT CASTEFGTGELFF
TRBJ2-3 NA NA TRBV25-1 TGTGCCAGCAGCAAAACGGGGCGGATAAGCACAGATACGCAATATTTT CASSKTGRISTDTQYF
TRBJ2-1 NA NA TRBV5-6 TGTGCCAGCAGCCTCGGCCCTGAGCAGTTCTTC CASSLGPEQFF
TRBJ2-1 few TRBD1 TRBV15 TGTGCCACCGCGGGACAGGAGAACGCCGAGCAGTTCTTC CATAGQENAEQFF
TRBJ2-7 NA TRBD1 TRBV7-3 TGTGCCAGCAGCAGACCGGGACAGCCCTACGAGCAGTACTTC CASSRPGQPYEQYF
TRBJ2-7 few NA TRBV15 TGTGCCACCAGCAGAGATCTGAGCGCCGCCTACGAGCAGTACTTC CATSRDLSAAYEQYF
TRBJ2-4 few TRBD1 TRBV19 TGTGCCAGCATGACAGGGGTGGGACCCAAAAACATTCAGTACTTC CASMTGVGPKNIQYF
TRBJ2-1 NA NA TRBV7-9 TGTGCCAGCAGCTTAGCAAACAGGGATGAGCAGTTCTTC CASSLANRDEQFF
TRBJ2-3 NA NA TRBV28 TGTGCCAGCCTTAAAGTTTTAGGGACAGATACGCAGTATTTT CASLKVLGTDTQYF
TRBJ2-1 NA NA TRBV7-6 TGTGCCAGCAGCTTAGTTGAGGAAGGGAACTACAATGAGCAGTTCTTC CASSLVEEGNYNEQFF